Following are 26 T cell receptor beta chains from one sample sequenced in a study of T cells in Graves' hyperthyroidism and ophthalmopathy. Amplification of TCR beta CDR3 regions used RNA as the template. First-round RT-PCR of the TCR CDR3 relied on the HTBI primer set. TCRdb redid the calling of the multiplex PCR reads with MiXCR, one entry per CDR3 protein. The table includes around 530,000 distinct CDR3 sequences, approximately 17% detected once. Sequencing input: blood. These receptors were collected from a woman under 30 with Graves' ophthalmopathy.

The gene calls are TRBV6-2 or TRBV6-3 and TRBJ1-2; 7 bases are shared with TRBD1. CDR1 MNHEY and CDR2 SVGEGT come from the germline V gene. J lost 6 bases, V lost 2 bases, and 9 bases had no gene match. The CDR3 runs to 15 residues. As DNA, the CDR3 is TGTGCCAGCAGTTACCACCCACAGGGGAGGCATGGCTACACCTTC. It translates to CASSYHPQGRHGYTF.

This clonotype was picked up many times. This sequence joins TRBV2 and TRBJ2-7; 13 positions agree with TRBD2. Per germline, CDR1 SNHLY and CDR2 FYNNEI. This CDR3 is 15 amino acids long. J gave up 3 bases and V 6 bases, and 5 bases lay outside the gene matches. DNA of the CDR3: TGTGCCAGCAGGACACTAGCGGGGGGGAACTACGAGCAGTACTTC. Its protein is CASRTLAGGNYEQYF.

As concerns this clonotype: Mismatch with germline at one junction end may stem from a read error. The CDR3 sequence is CASSDGQDYGQYF. The CDR3 bases are TGTGCCAGCTCCGACGGACAGGACTACGGGCAGTACTTC. The chain couples TRBV18 to TRBJ2-7, with a weak D call TRBD1 (7 bases). The V gene's germline CDR1 is KGHSH and CDR2 LQKENI. The CDR3 extends over 13 amino acids. Looking up the rest from reference TRBV18 and TRBJ2-7 gives the full variable domain: NAGVMQNPRHLVRRRGQEARLRCSPMKGHSHVYWYRQLPEEGLKFMVYLQKENIIDESGMPKERFSAEFPKEGPSILRIQQVVRGDSAAYFCASSDGQDYGQYFGPGTRLTVT.

This clonotype was seen ten or more times. The chain carries TRBV5-1 and TRBJ1-4; D is uncertain. V was trimmed by 4 bases and J by 8 bases, leaving 18 bases between them. CDR1 and CDR2 from the germline V gene are SGHRS and YFSETQ. The CDR3 extends over 15 amino acids. In nucleotides, the CDR3 is TGCGCCAGCAGCCCGTCGAGTAGGAGGATGGAAAAACTGTTTTTT. Translating gives CASSPSSRRMEKLFF.

The V call is TRBV28, the J call TRBJ2-7, with D perhaps assigned TRBD1 or TRBD2 (5 bases each). Germline V gene data show CDR1 as MDHEN and CDR2 as SYDVKM. Between the trimmed V and J ends, which lost 5 bases and 2 bases, there was a span of 16 bases. This CDR3 has 15 residues. CDR3 sequence (DNA): TGTGCCAGCAGTCCATTGGATGTGGGGGCCTACGAGCAGTACTTC. Protein: CASSPLDVGAYEQYF. Combining the CDR3 with reference TRBV28 and TRBJ2-7 gives the whole variable domain DVKVTQSSRYLVKRTGEKVFLECVQDMDHENMFWYRQDPGLGLRLIYFSYDVKMKEKGDIPEGYSVSREKKERFSLILESASTNQTSMYLCASSPLDVGAYEQYFGPGTRLTVT.

The gene calls are TRBV11-3 and TRBJ2-2, with a possible D match to TRBD2 (6 bases). V was trimmed by 5 bases and J by 1 base, leaving 14 bases between them. CDR1 and CDR2 from the germline V gene are SGHNT and YENEEA. The CDR3 loop spans 16 amino acids. CDR3 sequence (DNA): TGTGCCAGCAGCCCCTGGGGTAGCGGGAACACCGGGGAGCTGTTTTTT. It is translated as CASSPWGSGNTGELFF. Complete variable domain (other parts from reference TRBV11-3 and TRBJ2-2): EAGVVQSPRYKIIEKKQPVAFWCNPISGHNTLYWYLQNLGQGPELLIRYENEEAVDDSQLPKDRFSAERLKGVDSTLKIQPAELGDSAVYLCASSPWGSGNTGELFFGEGSRLTVL.

This clonotype was found a few times. The gene calls are TRBV4-1 and TRBJ2-1; 7 positions agree with TRBD2. Looked up from germline, CDR1 is MGHRA and CDR2 is YSYEKL. Unmatched junction bases numbered 6, after V lost 4 bases and J lost 0 bases. The CDR3 runs 16 residues. Here the CDR3 DNA reads TGCGCCAGCAGCCCTAAAGGGAGGGCCTCCTACAATGAGCAGTTCTTC. Its translation is CASSPKGRASYNEQFF.

This clonotype showed up many times. The genes are TRBV28 and TRBJ2-1, with TRBD2 identical over 11 bases. Germline loops: CDR1 MDHEN, CDR2 SYDVKM. The CDR3 sequence is 17 residues long. The junction had 12 bases not matched to a gene; V was cut back by 2 bases and J by 9 bases. The CDR3 is CASSLPPGLAGEAEQFF. Written as DNA, the CDR3 is TGTGCCAGCAGTTTACCCCCTGGACTAGCGGGTGAGGCTGAGCAGTTCTTC.

As for this clonotype: A much more abundant neighbour one base away suggests this may be a read error. The J gene is TRBJ2-3, the V gene TRBV28, with D possibly TRBD1 on 7 matching bases. This CDR3 has 14 amino acids. Per the germline V gene, CDR1 is MDHEN and CDR2 is SYDVKM. V lost 3 bases to trimming and J lost 8 bases, with 15 bases between them. Written as DNA, the CDR3 is TGTGCCAGCAGTTTCGGGACAGTGGGGGGTACGCAGTATTTT. Amino acid sequence: CASSFGTVGGTQYF.

This clonotype has a count of ten or more. J is TRBJ1-3 and V is TRBV28, with D tentatively TRBD1 (5 bases). The germline gives CDR1 MDHEN, CDR2 SYDVKM. V gave up 3 bases and J gave up 3 bases, with 15 bases separating them. The CDR3 is made up of 16 amino acids. The CDR3 reads CASSLTGDGIGNTIYF. CDR3 bases: TGTGCCAGCAGTTTGACGGGGGATGGAATTGGAAACACCATATATTTT.

In this sample, this clonotype turned up a few times. The chain combines TRBV9 with TRBJ2-3; D perhaps matches TRBD1 (5 bases). Between the trimmed V and J ends, which lost 0 bases and 7 bases, there was a span of 9 bases. This CDR3 spans 13 amino acids. CDR1 is SGDLS, CDR2 YYNGEE, per germline. The chain's CDR3 is CASSVALGHTQYF. DNA of the CDR3: TGTGCCAGCAGCGTAGCTTTGGGGCATACGCAGTATTTT.

The V gene is TRBV9, the J gene TRBJ2-7, with D possibly matching TRBD1 (7 bases). Trimming took off 3 bases at V and 3 bases at J, with 25 bases between the two ends. Looked up from germline, CDR1 is SGDLS and CDR2 is YYNGEE. The CDR3 loop spans 18 amino acids. DNA for the CDR3: TGTGCCAGCAGCGCCGGAGGAGGGGGCGGGACATGGGACTACGAGCAGTACTTC. Its protein product is CASSAGGGGGTWDYEQYF. The whole variable domain, filled in from reference TRBV9 and TRBJ2-7, reads DSGVTQTPKHLITATGQRVTLRCSPRSGDLSVYWYQQSLDQGLQFLIQYYNGEERAKGNILERFSAQQFPDLHSELNLSSLELGDSALYFCASSAGGGGGTWDYEQYFGPGTRLTVT.

This clonotype has only a few counts. The chain recombines TRBV6-1 with TRBJ1-2; no clear D. CDR1 is MNHNS and CDR2 is SASEGT in the germline V gene. V lost 6 bases to trimming and J lost 4 bases, with 12 bases between them. This CDR3 contains 13 residues. CDR3 loop: CASRTTRTYGYTF. In nucleotides, the CDR3 is TGTGCCAGCAGAACCACCCGTACCTATGGCTACACCTTC.

The V and J genes are TRBV9 and TRBJ2-1; a possible D gene is TRBD2 (6 bases). Germline loops: CDR1 SGDLS, CDR2 YYNGEE. V lost 0 bases, J lost 2 bases, and 12 bases lay in between. This CDR3 has 16 amino acids. Written as DNA, the CDR3 is TGTGCCAGCAGCGTAGCTACGGGGGAACCCTACAATGAGCAGTTCTTC. Its protein is CASSVATGEPYNEQFF.

The J gene is TRBJ1-2, the V gene TRBV29-1; D is unresolved. Germline-derived CDR1 and CDR2 are SQVTM and ANQGSEA. This CDR3 comprises 13 residues. V was cut by 4 bases and J by 6 bases, with 15 bases left in between. CDR3 residues: CSVGHPGRDGYTF. The CDR3 DNA reads as TGCAGCGTTGGACACCCTGGGCGGGATGGCTACACCTTC.

The table lists this clonotype with a count of one. The CDR3 reads CASRGVAVWEKLFF. In nucleotides, the CDR3 is TGTGCCAGCAGGGGAGTGGCAGTCTGGGAAAAACTGTTTTTT. This chain uses TRBV28 with TRBJ1-4, with D unresolved. Germline CDR1 and CDR2: MDHEN and SYDVKM. The CDR3 has 14 residues. V was trimmed by 6 bases and J by 8 bases, leaving 16 bases between them.

This clonotype occurred a few times. The chain joins TRBV6-1 to TRBJ2-3; 7 bases match TRBD2. Losses at the gene ends were 7 bases for V and 0 bases for J; bases not matched to a gene: 7. The germline V gene has CDR1 MNHNS and CDR2 SASEGT. The CDR3 is made up of 15 amino acids. The CDR3 DNA sequence: TGTGCCAGCAATACAGCGGGGAGGAGCACAGATACGCAGTATTTT. This translates into CASNTAGRSTDTQYF.

This clonotype has ten or more counts. The V and J genes are TRBV2 and TRBJ1-1, with a possible D match to TRBD1 (5 bases). V lost 2 bases and J lost 6, with 22 bases in between. The CDR3 length is 17 residues. Germline CDR1 SNHLY, CDR2 FYNNEI. Here the CDR3 DNA reads TGTGCCAGCAGTGAATTTAGGGGAGGTGGTGATGGGGCTGAAGCTTTCTTT. It codes for CASSEFRGGGDGAEAFF.

This clonotype was observed a handful of times. This chain links TRBV5-4 with TRBJ1-1; D gene unclear. V was trimmed by 6 bases and J by 1 base, leaving 13 bases between them. CDR1 is SGHNT and CDR2 is YYREEE in the germline V gene (reference sequence). The CDR3 is 14 residues long. CDR3 DNA: TGTGCCAGCACCTTCGGGGTACAGAACACTGAAGCTTTCTTT. Residues: CASTFGVQNTEAFF. The full variable domain, in which reference TRBV5-4 and TRBJ1-1 provide the parts outside the CDR3, is ETGVTQSPTHLIKTRGQQVTLRCSSQSGHNTVSWYQQALGQGPQFIFQYYREEENGRGNFPPRFSGLQFPNYSSELNVNALELDDSALYLCASTFGVQNTEAFFGQGTRLTVV.

This chain connects TRBV4-3 to TRBJ2-7; 9 positions agree with TRBD2. V was clipped by 1 base and J by 2 bases; unmatched bases: 3. Germline V gene data show CDR1 as LGHNA and CDR2 as YSLEER. The CDR3 is 15 amino acids. CDR3 nucleotide sequence: TGCGCCAGCAGCCAAGGGACTAGCGATCCCTACGAGCAGTACTTC. Its protein product is CASSQGTSDPYEQYF.

Worth noting for this clonotype: It may be a read error: a sequence one base away is much more abundant. The chain carries TRBV7-3 and TRBJ2-1, with D possibly being TRBD1 (5 bases). The germline V gene encodes CDR1 SGHTA and CDR2 FQGTGA. The CDR3 has 15 residues. V lost 2 bases to trimming and J lost 8 bases, with 16 bases between them. This CDR3 is CASSLGANSLHEQFF. CDR3 DNA: TGTGCCAGCAGCTTAGGGGCCAATAGCCTCCATGAGCAGTTCTTC. The whole variable domain, filled in from reference TRBV7-3 and TRBJ2-1, reads GAGVSQTPSNKVTEKGKYVELRCDPISGHTALYWYRQSLGQGPEFLIYFQGTGAADDSGLPNDRFFAVRPEGSVSTLKIQRTERGDSAVYLCASSLGANSLHEQFFGPGTRLTVL.

This clonotype appeared many times. The V gene is TRBV20-1, the J gene TRBJ1-1; 7 bases line up with TRBD1. This CDR3 is 15 amino acids long. Germline CDR1 is DFQATT and CDR2 is SNEGSKA (reference sequence). With V trimmed by 4 bases and J by 5 bases, 13 bases remained unmatched. CDR3 region: CSATLFRQGRTEAFF. CDR3 in DNA: TGCAGTGCTACATTATTTAGACAGGGAAGAACTGAAGCTTTCTTT.

This chain uses TRBV28 with TRBJ1-5, with D perhaps matching TRBD1 (5 bases). The CDR3 is 15 residues long. Germline V gene lookup returns CDR1 MDHEN and CDR2 SYDVKM. V was pared by 5 bases and J by 7 bases, with 18 bases between. The CDR3 nucleotides are TGTGCCAGCAGTACTCCAGGTATTGGGGCGCAGCCCCAGCATTTT. It is translated as CASSTPGIGAQPQHF. Full variable domain (missing parts from reference TRBV28 and TRBJ1-5): DVKVTQSSRYLVKRTGEKVFLECVQDMDHENMFWYRQDPGLGLRLIYFSYDVKMKEKGDIPEGYSVSREKKERFSLILESASTNQTSMYLCASSTPGIGAQPQHFGDGTRLSIL.

The chain combines TRBV2 with TRBJ2-1; possibly TRBD2 for D (6 bases). Germline CDR1 is SNHLY and CDR2 is FYNNEI. CDR3 length: 16 residues. Trimming shortened V by 4 bases and J by 9 bases, and 22 bases separated the two germline ends. CDR3 DNA: TGTGCCAGCAGTGGAGTAAGCGGGTGGTTAAGTGGTGAGCAGTTCTTC. Its translation is CASSGVSGWLSGEQFF.

The chain carries TRBV5-4 and TRBJ2-1, with unresolved D. The V and J ends lost 4 bases and 0 bases respectively, with 14 bases between them. The length of the CDR3 is 16 residues. Germline CDR1 SGHNT, CDR2 YYREEE (reference sequence). The CDR3 sequence: CASSLTSAPSYNEQFF. The CDR3 DNA sequence: TGTGCCAGCAGCCTGACAAGCGCACCCTCCTACAATGAGCAGTTCTTC.

This clonotype came up a few times. The gene calls are TRBV24-1 and TRBJ2-1; TRBD2 might be the D (5 bases). There are 17 residues in the CDR3. Trimming shortened V by 7 bases and J by 2 bases, and 20 bases separated the two germline ends. Germline V gene lookup returns CDR1 KGHDR and CDR2 SFDVKD. CDR3 in DNA: TGTGCCACCAGCGGGGTCGGTGAAAGGAGTACCTACAATGAGCAGTTCTTC. Amino acid sequence: CATSGVGERSTYNEQFF.